These 30 T cell receptor beta chains were sequenced from one sample in a study of tumor-infiltrating lymphocytes in oesophageal squamous cell carcinoma. One entry per CDR3 protein, called by TCRdb with MiXCR from the PCR reads. The profile covers about 12,000 distinct CDR3 sequences, with 45% to 55% appearing a single time and more than 11% taken by the ten largest. Sequenced input: normal esophageal tissue next to the tumor. These receptors all stem from a male donor with esophageal squamous cell carcinoma.

The chain carries TRBV7-9 and TRBJ2-1; the D gene is possibly TRBD1 (6 bases). The DNA end is a closer match to TRBJ2-7, so the J assignment may be wrong. The CDR3 is made up of 13 amino acids. CDR1 is SEHNR, CDR2 FQNEAQ, per germline (reference sequence). DNA for the CDR3: TGTGCCAGCAGCTCCGGACAGCACAATGAGCAGTACTTC. Encoded protein: CASSSGQHNEQYF.

The chain employs TRBV6-1 and TRBJ2-5; D unresolved. This CDR3 is built from 13 residues. Trimming cost V 5 bases and J 2 bases, with 9 bases left between them. Germline lookup yields CDR1 MNHNS and CDR2 SASEGT. CDR3 protein: CASSQRWQETQYF. The CDR3 DNA sequence: TGTGCCAGCAGTCAAAGATGGCAAGAGACCCAGTACTTC.

This clonotype was observed at least ten times. This chain connects TRBV7-9 to TRBJ1-6; 7 nucleotides agree with TRBD1. With 5 bases clipped from V and 7 bases from J, the junction kept 5 bases outside the gene matches. Looked up from germline, CDR1 is SEHNR and CDR2 is FQNEAQ (reference sequence). The CDR3 extends over 14 amino acids. CDR3 sequence: CASSPWTGNSPLHF. Here the CDR3 DNA reads TGTGCCAGCAGCCCTTGGACAGGCAATTCACCCCTCCACTTT.

About this clonotype itself: Possible read error: a much larger clone is one base away. The rearrangement joins TRBV11-2 to TRBJ1-2; possible D gene TRBD1, 5 bases. The germline gives CDR1 SGHAT, CDR2 FQNNGV. Trimming removed 6 bases from V and 6 bases from J, with 17 bases in between. This CDR3 spans 14 amino acids. DNA of the CDR3: TGTGCCAGCAGATCTTTGGGCAGGGCAGATGGCTACACCTTC. This sequence encodes CASRSLGRADGYTF.

The chain combines TRBV11-2 with TRBJ2-1; no clear D gene. V lost 5 bases and J 0 bases, leaving 14 bases between the germline ends. This CDR3 comprises 16 residues. Germline loops: CDR1 SGHAT, CDR2 FQNNGV. The CDR3 DNA follows: TGTGCCAGCAGCCTCTCTCCGGGTAGCTCCTACAATGAGCAGTTCTTC. Translating it yields CASSLSPGSSYNEQFF.

This clonotype was detected ten times or more. The chain joins TRBV6-6 to TRBJ2-1; unclear D gene. V was cut by 2 bases and J by 2 bases, with 10 bases left in between. CDR1 MNHNY and CDR2 SVGAGI come from the germline V gene (reference sequence). The CDR3 is made up of 15 amino acids. The CDR3 loop reads CASSYDWATYNEQFF. Written as DNA, the CDR3 is TGTGCCAGCAGTTACGATTGGGCCACCTACAATGAGCAGTTCTTC.

The chain recombines TRBV7-8 with TRBJ2-5; TRBD1 matches at 7 bases. The DNA end lines up better with TRBJ2-7; the J call may be wrong. The CDR3 is 15 residues long. Germline CDR1 and CDR2: SGHVS and FQNEAQ. The CDR3 loop is CASSSRQGPSYEQYF. CDR3 DNA sequence: TGTGCCAGCAGCTCTCGACAGGGTCCCTCCTACGAGCAGTACTTC.

The chain uses TRBV7-3 and TRBJ2-5; no firm D call. The J call may not be correct, given that the DNA end is closer to TRBJ2-3. CDR3 length equals 12 residues. Germline CDR1 reads SGHTA; CDR2 reads FQGTGA. In nucleotides, the CDR3 is TGTGCCAGCAGCTCCTACGGGGATACGCAGTATTTT. Amino acid sequence: CASSSYGDTQYF.

Worth noting for this clonotype: A clone one base away is much larger, so this may be a read error. V usage is TRBV11-2 and J usage is TRBJ2-1; 7 bases fit TRBD1. TRBJ2-7 explains the end of the DNA better; the J call may be wrong. There are 15 residues in the CDR3. Germline lookup yields CDR1 SGHAT and CDR2 FQNNGV. The CDR3 loop reads CASSSRDSSYNEQYF. For the CDR3, the DNA is TGTGCCAGCAGCAGCCGGGACAGCTCCTACAATGAGCAGTACTTC.

Only one count was recorded for this clonotype. This chain joins TRBV7-2 and TRBJ1-1, with D unclear. V was clipped by 6 bases and J by 1 base, with 0 bases between them. Germline CDR1 reads SGHTA; CDR2 reads FQGNSA. This CDR3 has 10 residues. DNA for the CDR3: TGTGCCAGCAGGAACACTGAAGCTTTCTTT. Translating it yields CASRNTEAFF. Complete variable domain (other parts from reference TRBV7-2 and TRBJ1-1): GAGVSQSPSNKVTEKGKDVELRCDPISGHTALYWYRQSLGQGLEFLIYFQGNSAPDKSGLPSDRFSAERTGGSVSTLTIQRTQQEDSAVYLCASRNTEAFFGQGTRLTVV.

J is TRBJ2-3 and V is TRBV5-6; 7 nucleotides line up with TRBD1. The last part of the DNA fits TRBJ2-5 better; the J call may be wrong. The CDR3 loop spans 16 amino acids. From germline, CDR1 is SGHDT and CDR2 YYEEEE. CDR3: CASSLGAGTAEETQYF. In nucleotides, the CDR3 is TGTGCCAGCAGCTTGGGGGCCGGGACAGCAGAAGAGACCCAGTACTTC.

This chain joins TRBV7-2 and TRBJ1-1, with no clear D. V gave up 5 bases and J gave up 1 base, with 11 bases separating them. This CDR3 region has 14 residues. Germline V gene lookup returns CDR1 SGHTA and CDR2 FQGNSA. CDR3 sequence (DNA): TGTGCCAGCAGCCTCGGACGGCAGAACACTGAAGCTTTCTTT. Translating it yields CASSLGRQNTEAFF.

The CDR3: CASSRDRGRHEQYF. The CDR3 region has the DNA TGTGCCAGCAGCCGGGACAGGGGGCGGCACGAGCAGTACTTC. The V gene is TRBV6-6, the J gene TRBJ2-5; TRBD1 aligns across 12 bases. The J call may be incorrect, as the DNA end agrees better with TRBJ2-7. Germline CDR1 MNHNY, CDR2 SVGAGI (reference sequence). The CDR3 covers 14 residues.

The J gene is TRBJ2-1, the V gene TRBV6-5; TRBD2 matches at 10 bases. TRBJ2-7 explains the end of the DNA better; the J call may be wrong. Germline V CDR1 and CDR2: MNHEY, SVGAGI. This CDR3 region has 18 residues. CDR3 DNA sequence: TGTGCCAGCAGTGTTGGGTTAGCGGGAGGTGGGGGAACTTACGAGCAGTACTTC. It encodes CASSVGLAGGGGTYEQYF.

As for this clonotype: The CDR3 does not close with the conserved phenylalanine or tryptophan, likely indicating a read error. The DNA is omitted, as the CDR3 cannot be located on it reliably, and the CDR3 follows TCRdb's listing. This chain connects TRBV7-3 to TRBJ1-3. The germline CDR1 and CDR2 sequences are SGHTA and FQGTGA. Counting both end residues, the CDR3 totals 9 amino acids. CDR3 in amino acids: CASSAPGLA.

This clonotype ranks as medium-sized. In DNA form, the CDR3 reads TGTGCCAGCAGTTTAGGGTTCGGGACTAGAGGGGAGACCCAGTACTTC. Translating gives CASSLGFGTRGETQYF. This chain joins TRBV28 and TRBJ2-5; 8 bases are shared with TRBD2. J lost 5 bases, V lost 2 bases, and 10 bases had no gene match. The CDR3 extends over 16 amino acids. CDR1 MDHEN and CDR2 SYDVKM come from the germline V gene.

The V call is TRBV7-2, the J call TRBJ2-1; D tentatively reads TRBD1 or TRBD2 (5 bases each). The germline CDR1 and CDR2 sequences are SGHTA and FQGNSA. The CDR3 contains 16 residues. V was cut by 1 base and J by 2 bases, with 12 bases left in between. CDR3 amino acids: CASSLGGVVAYNEQFF. The DNA of the CDR3 is TGTGCCAGCAGCTTAGGAGGGGTAGTGGCCTACAATGAGCAGTTCTTC. Variable domain in full (rest from reference TRBV7-2 and TRBJ2-1): GAGVSQSPSNKVTEKGKDVELRCDPISGHTALYWYRQSLGQGLEFLIYFQGNSAPDKSGLPSDRFSAERTGGSVSTLTIQRTQQEDSAVYLCASSLGGVVAYNEQFFGPGTRLTVL.

The sample holds a few counts of this clonotype. This chain joins TRBV7-2 and TRBJ2-7; the D is unclear. Gene TRBJ2-1 matches the end of the DNA better, so the J call may be wrong. Germline V lookup: CDR1 SGHTA, CDR2 FQGNSA. The CDR3 loop spans 15 amino acids. The CDR3 region is CASSLNLGRSNEQFF. The CDR3 DNA follows: TGTGCCAGCAGCTTAAACCTTGGACGAAGCAATGAGCAGTTCTTC.

This clonotype is categorized as large. The V and J genes are TRBV7-6 and TRBJ2-3; 9 bases fit TRBD1. The CDR3 is made up of 16 amino acids. The germline V gene encodes CDR1 SGHVS and CDR2 FNYEAQ. V was clipped by 2 bases and J by 4 bases; unmatched bases: 7. The CDR3 DNA is TGTGCCAGCAGCTTAAATCGGGACAGGGCGGCAGATACGCAGTATTTT. Its protein product is CASSLNRDRAADTQYF.

The gene calls are TRBV6-1 and TRBJ2-3, with D uncertain. This CDR3 is 13 amino acids long. The V gene's germline CDR1 is MNHNS and CDR2 SASEGT. V lost 2 bases, J lost 4 bases, and 7 bases lay in between. The DNA for the CDR3 is TGTGCCAGCAGTGAATGGTCGCCAGATACGCAGTATTTT. Translated: CASSEWSPDTQYF.

This clonotype has only a few counts. The V call is TRBV7-6, the J call TRBJ2-4; possibly TRBD1 or TRBD2 for D (6 bases each). Trimming took off 5 bases at V and 9 bases at J, with 17 bases between the two ends. CDR1 SGHVS and CDR2 FNYEAQ come from the germline V gene. The CDR3 has 14 amino acids. The CDR3 sequence is CASSTTVGGSIQYF. In nucleotides, the CDR3 is TGTGCCAGCAGCACTACGGTAGGGGGGTCCATTCAGTACTTC.

The chain joins TRBV12-3 or TRBV12-4 to TRBJ2-4; TRBD2 aligns across 9 bases. The J call may be wrong; the DNA end is better matched by TRBJ2-1. CDR3 length equals 15 residues. The CDR3 DNA reads TGTGCCAGCAGTTTAGGGACTAGCGACTACAATGAGCAGTTCTTC. Its translation is CASSLGTSDYNEQFF.

The J gene is TRBJ2-3, the V gene TRBV7-2; D is uncertain. This CDR3 is 13 amino acids long. Trimming took off 6 bases at V and 2 bases at J, with 9 bases between the two ends. Per germline, CDR1 SGHTA and CDR2 FQGNSA. The CDR3 region is CASREDNTDTQYF. CDR3 sequence (DNA): TGTGCCAGCAGAGAAGACAACACAGATACGCAGTATTTT.

This clonotype appeared a few times. The rearrangement joins TRBV12-3 or TRBV12-4 to TRBJ2-2; 10 nucleotides line up with TRBD2. The CDR3 sequence is 16 residues long. Trimming took 6 bases from V and 7 from J; bases not matched to a gene: 11. The CDR3 loop reads CASRNGVAGGHGELFF. CDR3 bases: TGTGCCAGCAGGAACGGGGTAGCGGGAGGTCACGGGGAGCTGTTTTTT.

The chain has TRBV6-1 and TRBJ2-5, with D tentatively TRBD1 (6 bases). Germline V lookup: CDR1 MNHNS, CDR2 SASEGT. This CDR3 comprises 13 residues. Deletions cut 7 bases from V and 9 bases from J, with 18 bases between. The CDR3 coding sequence is TGTGCCAGCACAATAGGGGGTCACGGGCCCCAGTACTTC. As protein: CASTIGGHGPQYF.

This clonotype appeared a few times. The conserved final phenylalanine or tryptophan is absent from the CDR3, which likely points to a read error. No DNA is shown, since the ends of the CDR3 on it are uncertain; the CDR3 is the one TCRdb lists. The chain is built from TRBV7-8 and TRBJ1-6. The CDR3 is 8 amino acids in total, end residues counted. The germline CDR1 and CDR2 sequences are SGHVS and FQNEAQ. The CDR3 reads CASSLLLA.

This chain links TRBV7-8 with TRBJ2-1, with D perhaps TRBD1 (6 bases). The J call may be wrong; the DNA end is better matched by TRBJ2-7. This CDR3 comprises 13 residues. From germline, CDR1 is SGHVS and CDR2 FQNEAQ. The CDR3 loop reads CASSLRQDYEQYF. The CDR3 DNA follows: TGTGCCAGCAGCCTAAGACAGGACTACGAGCAGTACTTC.

Remarks on this clonotype: A read error may explain this, as a much larger clone is one base away. This sequence joins TRBV20-1 and TRBJ2-1; 12 positions agree with TRBD2. V lost 8 bases and J lost 4; bases outside the gene matches: 12. The germline V gene has CDR1 DFQATT and CDR2 SNEGSKA (reference sequence). There are 16 residues in the CDR3. The CDR3 region is CSTRSRLAGEYNEQFF. Written as DNA, the CDR3 is TGCAGTACTCGATCTCGACTAGCGGGAGAATACAATGAGCAGTTCTTC.

The chain links TRBV6-8 to TRBJ2-5; D call uncertain. Gene TRBJ2-1 matches the end of the DNA better, so the J call may be wrong. This CDR3 has 14 residues. Germline V gene sequence: CDR1 MNHGY, CDR2 SAAAGT. Here the CDR3 reads CASIPNPTYNEQFF. The CDR3 DNA sequence: TGTGCCAGCATACCCAATCCCACCTACAATGAGCAGTTCTTC.

This clonotype was counted a few times. The chain has TRBV7-8 and TRBJ1-6; D unresolved. Germline CDR1 SGHVS, CDR2 FQNEAQ. Trimming pared 2 bases from V and 4 bases from J, leaving 9 bases between. This CDR3 spans 15 amino acids. CDR3 residues: CASSLKDLYNSPLHF. CDR3 DNA sequence: TGTGCCAGCAGCTTAAAGGACCTTTATAATTCACCCCTCCACTTT.